The T cell receptor beta chain described here comes from a study of blood T cell repertoires in COVID-19. In the authors' workflow: Scientists estimated how many nucleated cells there were by amplifying reference gene primers. Repertoires were generated with immunoSEQ multiplex PCR, while TCRdb's copy carries only in-frame clones and drops some. The V and J calls and clone size were taken over from that table, and D and trimming were inferred from the DNA. The table has 360,000 or so clones, around 92% seen once; the top ten hold less than 2%. This sequence was found in a young woman who had recovered from COVID-19. Sequencing used PBMCs or T cells enriched from blood (not recorded which).

The CDR3 region is CASSQVGGPGSPLHF. The CDR3 region has the DNA TGTGCCAGCAGCCAAGTAGGAGGGCCTGGTTCACCCCTCCACTTT. The chain recombines TRBV3-1 (or the pseudogene TRBV3-2) with TRBJ1-6; no reliable D call. V lost 1 base and J 9 bases, leaving 13 bases between the germline ends. Germline lookup yields CDR1 LGHDT and CDR2 YNNKEL (reference sequence). The CDR3 length is 15 residues.